This is a list of T cell receptor beta chains from one sample in a study of PD-1 blockade in classical Hodgkin lymphoma. Clones were read by immunoSEQ multiplex PCR, and TCRdb kept only the in-frame ones, dropping some. Among about 18,000 clones, 83% were seen once, and the ten largest hold 13%. The source material was peripheral blood mononuclear cells (PBMCs), sampled before the fourth cycle of nivolumab. The origin of the receptors is a human donor with classical Hodgkin lymphoma. Both conserved end residues are part of each CDR3. The order of the fields is D gene, V gene, J gene, clone size, CDR3 protein, CDR3 DNA. A D gene is named only where the DNA matches it firmly. Size values are once, few and many counts, or a class for expanded clones, and some rows have none.

D gene: TRBD1
V gene: TRBV6-6
J gene: TRBJ1-2
clone size: NA
CDR3 protein: CASSYGGTGASGYTF
CDR3 DNA: TGTGCCAGCAGTTACGGCGGGACAGGGGCGTCGGGCTACACCTTC

D gene: NA
V gene: TRBV5-1
J gene: TRBJ2-3
clone size: NA
CDR3 protein: CASSLQGGSTDTQYF
CDR3 DNA: TGCGCCAGCAGTCTACAGGGTGGGTCCACAGATACGCAGTATTTT

D gene: NA
V gene: TRBV14
J gene: TRBJ1-2
clone size: NA
CDR3 protein: CASSQVLRENTF
CDR3 DNA: TGTGCCAGCAGCCAAGTTTTGAGGGAGAACACCTTC

D gene: NA
V gene: TRBV6-6
J gene: TRBJ2-5
clone size: NA
CDR3 protein: CAGSVETQYF
CDR3 DNA: TGTGCCGGTAGCGTCGAGACCCAGTACTTC

D gene: TRBD2
V gene: TRBV14
J gene: TRBJ2-3
clone size: NA
CDR3 protein: CASSQRAGGRVDTQYF
CDR3 DNA: TGTGCCAGCAGCCAAAGGGCGGGGGGCCGTGTGGATACGCAGTATTTT

D gene: TRBD1
V gene: TRBV4-2
J gene: TRBJ2-2
clone size: NA
CDR3 protein: CASSPAGTGRTGELFF
CDR3 DNA: TGTGCCAGCAGCCCGGCCGGGACAGGGCGGACCGGGGAGCTGTTTTTT

D gene: TRBD1
V gene: TRBV18
J gene: TRBJ1-5
clone size: NA
CDR3 protein: CASSRTGGNDQPQHF
CDR3 DNA: TGTGCCAGCTCACGGACAGGGGGTAACGATCAGCCCCAGCATTTT

D gene: TRBD1
V gene: TRBV7-9
J gene: TRBJ1-6
clone size: NA
CDR3 protein: CASSLGQGGNSPLHF
CDR3 DNA: TGTGCCAGCAGCTTAGGACAGGGGGGGAATTCACCCCTCCACTTT

D gene: TRBD2
V gene: TRBV6-6
J gene: TRBJ2-3
clone size: NA
CDR3 protein: CATLAGGTDTQYF
CDR3 DNA: TGTGCCACTTTAGCGGGGGGCACAGATACGCAGTATTTT

D gene: NA
V gene: TRBV7-9
J gene: TRBJ2-5
clone size: once
CDR3 protein: CASSSRGLGSETQYF
CDR3 DNA: TGTGCCAGCAGCTCGAGGGGTTTGGGGTCTGAGACCCAGTACTTC

D gene: NA
V gene: TRBV27
J gene: TRBJ2-3
clone size: NA
CDR3 protein: CASSLSANPKDTQYF
CDR3 DNA: TGTGCCAGCAGTTTATCGGCTAACCCGAAAGATACGCAGTATTTT

D gene: NA
V gene: TRBV6-5
J gene: TRBJ2-7
clone size: NA
CDR3 protein: CASTGLHSYEQYF
CDR3 DNA: TGTGCCAGCACCGGACTTCACTCCTACGAGCAGTACTTC

D gene: NA
V gene: TRBV23-1
J gene: TRBJ2-3
clone size: NA
CDR3 protein: CASSQSGKIGRGVQSPDTQYF
CDR3 DNA: TGCGCCAGCAGTCAATCGGGAAAGATCGGAAGAGGGGTGCAATCTCCAGATACGCAGTATTTT

D gene: NA
V gene: TRBV25-1
J gene: TRBJ1-1
clone size: few
CDR3 protein: CASRGLMNTEAFF
CDR3 DNA: TGTGCCAGCAGAGGACTTATGAACACTGAAGCTTTCTTT

D gene: TRBD2
V gene: TRBV5-1
J gene: TRBJ2-3
clone size: NA
CDR3 protein: CASSLAGGLTDTQYF
CDR3 DNA: TGCGCCAGCAGCTTGGCGGGGGGGTTGACAGATACGCAGTATTTT

D gene: TRBD1
V gene: TRBV7-9
J gene: TRBJ1-6
clone size: NA
CDR3 protein: CASSPGQGISPLHF
CDR3 DNA: TGTGCCAGCAGCCCGGGACAGGGGATTTCACCCCTCCACTTT

D gene: TRBD2
V gene: TRBV5-1
J gene: TRBJ2-1
clone size: NA
CDR3 protein: CASSLSSGGPKEQFF
CDR3 DNA: TGCGCCAGCAGCCTGTCTAGCGGGGGGCCGAAAGAGCAGTTCTTC

D gene: NA
V gene: TRBV11-3
J gene: TRBJ1-1
clone size: NA
CDR3 protein: CASSLGQDNTEAFF
CDR3 DNA: TGTGCCAGCAGCTTAGGGCAGGACAACACTGAAGCTTTCTTT

D gene: NA
V gene: TRBV6-1
J gene: TRBJ2-7
clone size: once
CDR3 protein: CASSVSGAGLSYEQYF
CDR3 DNA: TGTGCCAGCAGTGTATCCGGGGCAGGCCTCTCCTACGAGCAGTACTTC

D gene: NA
V gene: TRBV5-1
J gene: TRBJ1-5
clone size: NA
CDR3 protein: CASSLGINQPQHF
CDR3 DNA: TGCGCCAGCAGCTTGGGGATAAATCAGCCCCAGCATTTT

D gene: NA
V gene: TRBV7-9
J gene: TRBJ2-7
clone size: NA
CDR3 protein: CASSRPNGGSYEQYF
CDR3 DNA: TGTGCCAGCAGCCGCCCAAACGGCGGTTCCTACGAGCAGTACTTC